By share of the sample, the clone carrying this TCR beta chain is medium-sized. Its target is unknown. This entry comes from a study of T cell clonotyping in hematopoietic cell transplantation. The CDR3 is 16 residues long. Per the germline V gene, CDR1 is WSHSY and CDR2 is SAAADI. V shed 6 bases and J 0 bases; nucleotides not matched to a gene: 10. Study-wide points: Recipient TCR diversity dropped after transplant; expanded clonotypes rose from day 30 to 180. Graft donor and pretransplant recipient Inverse Simpson Index values predicted broader posttransplant TCR diversity.

Samples: about 28 days before transplant, then days 30, 100 and 180 after. Clones were read by immunoSEQ multiplex PCR, and TCRdb kept only the in-frame ones, dropping some. In the table there are 16,000 or so clones, around 55% of which are singletons. The chain has TRBV10-2 and TRBJ1-2; 7 bases align to TRBD1. Sequencing was performed on PBMCs, taken 30 days after allogeneic stem cell transplant. The TCR originated in a male patient aged 45-59 years who had an allogeneic stem cell transplant from an unrelated donor, so T cells may come from the graft donor. Some clones in this sample may be carry-over from other donors' samples. CDR3 amino acids: CASSDNKGTANYGYTF. Here the CDR3 DNA reads TGCGCCAGCAGCGACAATAAGGGGACAGCTAACTATGGCTACACCTTC.